The sample holds one count of the clone carrying this TCR beta chain. This sample is part of a study of blood T cell repertoires in COVID-19. About the research overall: From T cells, B-cell-depleted T cells, or PBMCs came the material, which was cDNA or gDNA.

Measured with immunoSEQ multiplex PCR; TCRdb has only the in-frame clones, and not every one. This sample has under 65,000 clones, with roughly 80% found just once. The sequence was obtained from a woman between 55 and 75 years old with acute or convalescent COVID-19. The specimen was peripheral blood.

This chain's CDR3 is CASSPGMRADGGPQHF. The CDR3 bases are TGTGCCAGCAGCCCAGGTATGAGAGCGGACGGCGGGCCCCAGCATTTT. The chain combines TRBV7-9 with TRBJ1-5; D unclear. The length of the CDR3 is 16 residues. Per the germline V gene, CDR1 is SEHNR and CDR2 is FQNEAQ (reference sequence). V lost 5 bases to trimming and J lost 9 bases, with 23 bases between them.